This passage covers 21 T cell receptor beta chains from one sample sequenced in a study of cytomegalovirus exposure and HLA in healthy donors. The PCR ran on 60 Vbeta and 13 Jbeta primers. Measured with immunoSEQ multiplex PCR; TCRdb has only the in-frame clones, and not every one. The sample carries around 200,000 clones, around nine tenths recorded once. Sequencing was done on a sample of PBMCs. Receptors originate from a woman in her thirties in good health and CMV-seronegative.

The V and J genes are TRBV6-6 and TRBJ1-2; perhaps TRBD1 as D (6 bases). Germline lookup yields CDR1 MNHNY and CDR2 SVGAGI (reference sequence). Trimming took 0 bases from V and 7 from J, leaving 12 bases between them. The CDR3 is made up of 14 amino acids. The CDR3 loop reads CASSYSEQGSGYTF. The CDR3, as DNA: TGTGCCAGCAGTTACTCGGAACAGGGAAGTGGCTACACCTTC.

The chain carries TRBV11-2 and TRBJ2-3; 7 bases are a match to TRBD2. V lost 6 bases, J lost 3 bases, and 6 bases stayed unmatched. The CDR3 spans 14 residues. The germline V gene encodes CDR1 SGHAT and CDR2 FQNNGV. CDR3 bases: TGTGCCAGCAGTTTCCAGGGAGGGACAGATACGCAGTATTTT. This encodes CASSFQGGTDTQYF.

About this clone itself: One end of the junction is discordant with germline, which a read error may explain. This rearrangement joins TRBV2 to TRBJ2-1, with a weak D call TRBD2 (6 bases). CDR1 is SNHLY and CDR2 is FYNNEI in the germline V gene. CDR3 size: 13 residues. CDR3 residues: CASYGSWVGGWVF. The CDR3 DNA reads TGTGCCAGTTACGGATCCTGGGTGGGAGGTTGGGTCTTC.

CDR3 nucleotides: TGTGCCAGCAGCCAGGGTGGCTCCTACAATGAGCAGTTCTTC. It encodes CASSQGGSYNEQFF. The chain combines TRBV11-3 with TRBJ2-1, with D possibly matching TRBD1 (5 bases). Trimming shortened V by 5 bases and J by 0 bases, and 8 bases separated the two germline ends. CDR3 length: 14 amino acids. Germline lookup yields CDR1 SGHNT and CDR2 YENEEA.

This clone appeared once. J is TRBJ2-6 and V is TRBV10-1, with TRBD1 matching over 9 bases. Germline CDR1 is WNHNN and CDR2 is SYGVQD (reference sequence). J lost 0 bases, V lost 2 bases, and 2 bases had no gene match. This CDR3 has 17 residues. This CDR3 reads CASSEGTGTSGANVLTF. As DNA, the CDR3 is TGCGCCAGCAGTGAGGGGACAGGGACCTCTGGGGCCAACGTCCTGACTTTC.

The V and J genes are TRBV4-1 and TRBJ2-2; TRBD2 aligns across 13 bases. Germline V gene lookup returns CDR1 MGHRA and CDR2 YSYEKL. The CDR3 totals 15 residues. V shed 6 bases and J 6 bases; nucleotides not matched to a gene: 4. The CDR3 sequence is CASRLGLAGPGELFF. DNA for the CDR3: TGCGCCAGCAGACTGGGACTAGCGGGGCCCGGGGAGCTGTTTTTT.

This clone was observed a single time. The rearrangement uses TRBV5-1 and TRBJ1-6, with 9 bases aligning to TRBD1. V was pared by 4 bases and J by 7 bases, with 12 bases of the junction left unmatched. The CDR3 sequence is 17 residues long. CDR1 and CDR2 from the germline V gene are SGHRS and YFSETQ. CDR3: CASSLGPQTGGNSPLHF. The CDR3 nucleotides read TGCGCCAGCAGCCTGGGACCCCAGACAGGGGGAAATTCACCCCTCCACTTT. Using reference TRBV5-1 and TRBJ1-6 for the parts outside the CDR3, the full variable domain is KAGVTQTPRYLIKTRGQQVTLSCSPISGHRSVSWYQQTPGQGLQFLFEYFSETQRNKGNFPGRFSGRQFSNSRSEMNVSTLELGDSALYLCASSLGPQTGGNSPLHFGNGTRLTVT.

This clone showed up just a few times. The chain couples TRBV4-2 to TRBJ2-3, with TRBD2 matching 10 bases. The germline CDR1 and CDR2 sequences are LGHNA and YNFKEQ. This CDR3 spans 20 amino acids. V trimming: 0 bases; J trimming: 4 bases; junction bases outside the gene matches: 16. The CDR3 protein is CASSQDPQGGGTSASDTQYF. The DNA for the CDR3 is TGTGCCAGCAGCCAAGATCCGCAGGGTGGCGGGACTAGCGCATCAGATACGCAGTATTTT.

This clone was picked up one time. This rearrangement joins TRBV25-1 to TRBJ2-7, with TRBD2 matching 14 bases. J gave up 6 bases and V 3 bases, and 4 bases lay outside the gene matches. There are 15 residues in the CDR3. CDR1 and CDR2 (germline): MGHDK, SYGVNS. The CDR3 reads CASSDRTSGGLEQYF. The CDR3 nucleotides are TGTGCCAGCAGTGACCGGACTAGCGGGGGGCTCGAGCAGTACTTC.

This clone was seen a single time. The chain links TRBV5-1 to TRBJ2-1; 10 positions match TRBD1. Germline V gene sequence: CDR1 SGHRS, CDR2 YFSETQ. J was trimmed by 7 bases and V by 4 bases; bases with no gene match: 5. The CDR3 is 14 amino acids. The DNA for the CDR3 is TGCGCCAGCAGCCCGGGGGACAGGGGAAATGAGCAGTTCTTC. Protein sequence: CASSPGDRGNEQFF.

V is TRBV18 and J is TRBJ1-5, with 7 bases lining up with TRBD1. Trimming removed 3 bases from V and 1 base from J; junction bases left unmatched: 6. CDR1 and CDR2 from the germline V gene are KGHSH and LQKENI. The CDR3 is 16 amino acids. CDR3 bases: TGTGCCAGCTCACCTGGACCCAGGGGGAGCAATCAGCCCCAGCATTTT. Translated: CASSPGPRGSNQPQHF.

The chain is built from TRBV4-1 and TRBJ2-2; D ambiguous. Germline-derived CDR1 and CDR2 are MGHRA and YSYEKL. The CDR3 extends over 13 amino acids. Between the trimmed V and J ends, which lost 3 bases and 2 bases, there was a span of 4 bases. CDR3 residues: CASSHINTGELFF. The CDR3 coding sequence is TGCGCCAGCAGCCATATAAACACCGGGGAGCTGTTTTTT.

Regarding this clone: The junction departs from germline at one end; a sequencing error may be responsible. The chain uses TRBV5-6 and TRBJ1-5, with D perhaps TRBD1 (6 bases). This CDR3 has 15 amino acids. Germline-derived CDR1 and CDR2 are SGHDT and YYEEEE. The chain's CDR3 is CVSSSQGFGNQPQHF. Written as DNA, the CDR3 is TGTGTCAGCAGCTCCCAGGGGTTTGGCAATCAGCCCCAGCATTTT.

This chain links TRBV27 with TRBJ2-7; 8 bases are a match to TRBD2. The CDR3 consists of 15 residues. The ends lost 4 bases at V and 4 bases at J; junction bases unmatched: 9. CDR1 and CDR2 from the germline V gene are MNHEY and SMNVEV (reference sequence). The CDR3 DNA reads TGTGCCAGCAGTTCCCGTCCCGGGGGGGCTTACGAGCAGTACTTC. Protein product: CASSSRPGGAYEQYF.

The chain couples TRBV2 to TRBJ1-5, with no clear D. CDR3 length: 12 residues. Trimming removed 6 bases from V and 6 bases from J, with 9 bases in between. From germline, CDR1 is SNHLY and CDR2 FYNNEI. The DNA of the CDR3 is TGTGCCAGCAGGGGCGACGGTCAGCCCCAGCATTTT. Its translation: CASRGDGQPQHF.

The chain is built from TRBV5-4 and TRBJ1-1, with no clear D. The CDR3 is made up of 14 amino acids. Germline CDR1 SGHNT, CDR2 YYREEE (reference sequence). V shed 0 bases and J shed 8 bases, with 14 bases lying between them. The CDR3 nucleotides read TGTGCCAGCAGCTTGGCCTCGAGGGCCGGGGAAGCTTTCTTT. It yields the protein CASSLASRAGEAFF.

The J gene is TRBJ2-5, the V gene TRBV6-1; 10 bases match TRBD2. Trimming at V came to 5 bases and at J to 4 bases, leaving 10 bases not matched to a gene. The CDR3 consists of 16 residues. Germline lookup yields CDR1 MNHNS and CDR2 SASEGT. CDR3 in amino acids: CASSQERGGLAETQYF. CDR3 coding DNA: TGTGCCAGCAGTCAAGAGCGGGGGGGCCTTGCAGAGACCCAGTACTTC.

The V call is TRBV6-1, the J call TRBJ2-7; D gene uncertain. CDR1 MNHNS and CDR2 SASEGT come from the germline V gene. Trimming removed 6 bases from V and 4 bases from J, with 19 bases in between. The CDR3 is 15 amino acids. The CDR3 protein is CASRLGEGGTYEQYF. CDR3 coding DNA: TGTGCCAGCAGGCTGGGCGAAGGTGGTACTTACGAGCAGTACTTC.

This clone occurred once. V is TRBV6-5 and J is TRBJ1-2; 12 nucleotides agree with TRBD1. V was pared by 4 bases and J by 7 bases, with 4 bases of the junction left unmatched. Per the germline V gene, CDR1 is MNHEY and CDR2 is SVGAGI. The CDR3 is 14 amino acids. DNA of the CDR3: TGTGCCAGCAGTTTGGGACAGGGGGCGGGTGGCTACACCTTC. Its protein product is CASSLGQGAGGYTF.

The chain carries TRBV6-1 and TRBJ2-7; 8 positions match TRBD1. This CDR3 contains 14 residues. V gave up 5 bases and J gave up 2 bases; unmatched junction bases: 5. Germline V CDR1 and CDR2: MNHNS, SASEGT. The DNA of the CDR3 is TGTGCCAGCAGTCGTACAGGGGGTACCTACGAGCAGTACTTC. Encoded protein: CASSRTGGTYEQYF.

V is TRBV5-1 and J is TRBJ2-1; the match to TRBD1 covers 7 bases. The germline CDR1 and CDR2 sequences are SGHRS and YFSETQ. This CDR3 is 18 amino acids long. The trim removed 4 bases at V and 0 bases at J, leaving 13 bases unmatched. This CDR3 reads CASSPTGVGQNSYNEQFF. The CDR3 bases are TGCGCCAGCAGCCCCACAGGGGTTGGACAGAACTCCTACAATGAGCAGTTCTTC.